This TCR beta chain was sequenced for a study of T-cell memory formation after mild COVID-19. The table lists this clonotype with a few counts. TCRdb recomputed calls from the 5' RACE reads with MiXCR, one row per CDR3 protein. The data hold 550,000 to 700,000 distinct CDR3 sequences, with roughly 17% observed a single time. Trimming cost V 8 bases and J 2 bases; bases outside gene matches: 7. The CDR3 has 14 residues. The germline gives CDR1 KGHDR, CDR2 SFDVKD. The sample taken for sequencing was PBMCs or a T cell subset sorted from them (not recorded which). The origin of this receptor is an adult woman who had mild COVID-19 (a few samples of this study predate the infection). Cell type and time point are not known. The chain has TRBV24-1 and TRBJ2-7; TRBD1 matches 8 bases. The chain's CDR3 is CATKTGTGAYEQYF. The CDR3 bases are TGTGCCACCAAAACCGGGACAGGAGCCTACGAGCAGTACTTC.